This T cell receptor beta chain derives from a study of cytomegalovirus exposure and HLA in healthy donors. The PCR employed 60 Vbeta primers together with 13 Jbeta primers. The repertoire was sequenced with immunoSEQ multiplex PCR; TCRdb's copy has only in-frame clones and lacks some. This table has more than 100,000 clones, just under 80% appearing once. Remarks on this clone: What it binds is unknown.

Study-wide findings and caveats: Productive rates of about 87% or about 30% were seen for most TCR beta V segments in an earlier analysis. Published work reported that the classifier diagnosed cytomegalovirus status with high specificity and sensitivity. The analysis excluded some indistinguishable V segments, including TRBV6-2 and TRBV6-3. In a later analysis, a missense DCLRE1C variant was linked to TCR beta V- and J-gene trimming.

CDR3 length: 16 amino acids. Germline V lookup: CDR1 SGHAT, CDR2 FQNNGV. Trimming at V came to 0 bases and at J to 2 bases, leaving 1 base not matched to a gene. This sequence was found in a woman younger than 30 in good health and CMV-seronegative. V and J are TRBV11-2 and TRBJ2-1; 10 bases align to TRBD2. Material: PBMCs. Here the CDR3 reads CASSLDLAGAYNEQFF. CDR3 DNA: TGTGCCAGCAGCTTAGACCTAGCGGGAGCCTACAATGAGCAGTTCTTC.